This T cell receptor (beta chain) came from a study of blood T cell repertoires in COVID-19. With 5 bases removed from V and 7 bases from J, the gap between germline ends came to 15 bases. The CDR3 is made up of 13 amino acids. In the original analysis: Amplified reference gene primers provided the basis for estimating nucleated cell counts. Here immunoSEQ multiplex PCR was the method, and the copy in TCRdb shows in-frame clones only, minus some. V, J and clone size are taken as reported in that table, and D and trimming were inferred from the DNA itself. The sample consists of tens of thousands of clones, around 95% of them appearing once.

The sequenced material came from peripheral blood. The receptor was isolated from a human donor with active COVID-19. The donor label of this sample is uncertain. The gene calls are TRBV12-3 or TRBV12-4 and TRBJ2-7, with D perhaps matching TRBD1 (5 bases). The CDR3 nucleotides are TGTGCCAGCAGTCCCAGACAGCTCTGGGAGCAGTACTTC. Translation gives CASSPRQLWEQYF.